Below are 29 T cell receptor beta chains sequenced from a single sample in a study of blood T cell repertoires in COVID-19. TCRdb keeps only in-frame clones here, not all; method: immunoSEQ multiplex PCR. The top ten hold roughly an eighth of the sample, which has 90,000 or so clones, approximately 75% seen once. Sequencing was carried out using peripheral blood. The origin of the receptors is an elderly woman with acute or convalescent COVID-19.

About this clone: This may stem from a read error, because a much larger clone lies one nucleotide away. The gene calls are TRBV5-1 and TRBJ1-1, with a tentative D call TRBD1 (5 bases). The CDR3 has 14 amino acids. Germline-derived CDR1 and CDR2 are SGHRS and YFSETQ. V lost 5 bases and J lost 0, with 11 bases in between. The CDR3 DNA is TGCGCCAGCAGTCTGACAGCCATGAACACTGAAGCTTTCTTT. This translates into CASSLTAMNTEAFF.

In DNA, the CDR3 is TGCAGCGTTGAAAAACAGCCCAACACTGAAGCTTTCTTT. Translation: CSVEKQPNTEAFF. The chain carries TRBV29-1 and TRBJ1-1; no clear D. V was shortened by 2 bases and J by 2 bases, with 9 bases between the two germline ends. CDR3 size: 13 residues. The germline V gene has CDR1 SQVTM and CDR2 ANQGSEA. The full variable domain, with the rest looked up from reference TRBV29-1 and TRBJ1-1, is SAVISQKPSRDICQRGTSLTIQCQVDSQVTMMFWYRQQPGQSLTLIATANQGSEATYESGFVIDKFPISRPNLTFSTLTVSNMSPEDSSIYLCSVEKQPNTEAFFGQGTRLTVV.

This sequence joins TRBV20-1 and TRBJ1-1; 7 bases map to TRBD1. The junction had 5 bases not matched to a gene; V was cut back by 3 bases and J by 4 bases. Germline-derived CDR1 and CDR2 are DFQATT and SNEGSKA (reference sequence). CDR3 length: 13 residues. CDR3 loop: CSASSSGGTEAFF. CDR3 nucleotides: TGCAGTGCTAGTTCCTCAGGGGGCACTGAAGCTTTCTTT.

The CDR3 region has the DNA TGCAGCGCCGAGACAGGGAATTCAAACTATGGCTACACCTTC. Its translation: CSAETGNSNYGYTF. The chain is built from TRBV29-1 and TRBJ1-2; 7 bases agree with TRBD1. The CDR3 has 14 amino acids. The germline CDR1 and CDR2 sequences are SQVTM and ANQGSEA. V was pared by 7 bases and J by 2 bases, with 10 bases of the junction left unmatched.

This clone has more than one count but fewer than ten. The CDR3 coding sequence is TGTGCCAGCATAAGAGGCCAGACAGGGCAGCAGTACTTC. Translated, it gives CASIRGQTGQQYF. This chain uses TRBV12-3 or TRBV12-4 with TRBJ2-7, with TRBD1 identical over 7 bases. V was clipped by 7 bases and J by 8 bases; unmatched bases: 11. CDR3 length equals 13 residues.

The rearrangement links TRBV5-4 to TRBJ1-6; D call uncertain. Germline V lookup: CDR1 SGHNT, CDR2 YYREEE (reference sequence). CDR3 size: 13 residues. V lost 0 bases and J 10 bases, leaving 8 bases between the germline ends. CDR3 in DNA: TGTGCCAGCAGCTTGGCGGGAGACTCACCCCTCCACTTT. Its protein is CASSLAGDSPLHF.

The chain has TRBV7-9 and TRBJ1-1; TRBD1 might be the D (5 bases). The V gene's germline CDR1 is SEHNR and CDR2 FQNEAQ (reference sequence). The V gene lost 1 base and the J gene lost 0 bases, with 15 bases spanning the gap. This CDR3 spans 17 amino acids. Here the CDR3 DNA reads TGTGCCAGCAGCTTAGGGGGCGAGAGTTTTATGAACACTGAAGCTTTCTTT. It yields the protein CASSLGGESFMNTEAFF.

The gene calls are TRBV6-5 and TRBJ1-2, with D tentatively TRBD1 (5 bases). The V and J ends lost 6 bases and 3 bases respectively, with 17 bases between them. The germline V gene has CDR1 MNHEY and CDR2 SVGAGI. The CDR3 is 15 amino acids. The chain's CDR3 is CASRPGSGWDYGYTF. DNA for the CDR3: TGTGCCAGCAGACCCGGCTCAGGGTGGGACTATGGCTACACCTTC.

The chain is built from TRBV23-1 and TRBJ1-6; 8 nucleotides align to TRBD1. TRBV23-1 is designated an ORF whose function remains uncertain. Trimming cost V 4 bases and J 7 bases; bases outside gene matches: 12. This CDR3 is 17 amino acids long. The CDR3 nucleotides are TGCGCCAGCAGTCCCTCTTGGGCCAGGGGGCAAAATTCACCCCTCCACTTT. Its protein product is CASSPSWARGQNSPLHF.

The rearrangement uses TRBV7-9 and TRBJ1-2; 7 bases map to TRBD1. V lost 3 bases to trimming and J lost 2 bases; unmatched junction nucleotides: 3. The CDR3 runs to 14 residues. Germline assignment: CDR1 SEHNR and CDR2 FQNEAQ (reference sequence). CDR3 nucleotides: TGTGCCAGCAGCTTCACACAGGGGAACTATGGCTACACCTTC. Translated: CASSFTQGNYGYTF.

V is TRBV4-2 and J is TRBJ1-2; D possibly corresponds to TRBD1 (6 bases). The ends were cut back, 1 base at V and 0 bases at J, with 12 bases in the middle. CDR3 size: 16 residues. Germline V gene lookup returns CDR1 LGHNA and CDR2 YNFKEQ. The DNA of the CDR3 is TGTGCCAGCAGCCAAGCGGACAGCCAAACTAACTATGGCTACACCTTC. The encoded protein is CASSQADSQTNYGYTF.

The gene calls are TRBV7-2 and TRBJ2-1; D perhaps matches TRBD2 (7 bases). The V gene's germline CDR1 is SGHTA and CDR2 FQGNSA. With 3 bases removed from V and 8 bases from J, the gap between germline ends came to 11 bases. The CDR3 sequence is 13 residues long. The CDR3 nucleotides are TGTGCCAGCAGCTTTAGGGGGGGCGATGAGCAGTTCTTC. It codes for CASSFRGGDEQFF.

V is TRBV18 and J is TRBJ2-5; tentative D call: TRBD2 (5 bases). CDR1 and CDR2 (germline): KGHSH, LQKENI. The CDR3 sequence is 15 residues long. V lost 3 bases and J 4 bases, leaving 15 bases between the germline ends. As DNA, the CDR3 is TGTGCCAGCTCACCCTCCGACCGGGGAACAGAGACCCAGTACTTC. Translated, it gives CASSPSDRGTETQYF.

There are a few counts of this clone. The chain carries TRBV10-3 and TRBJ2-7; 9 bases fit TRBD1. CDR1 is ENHRY and CDR2 is SYGVKD in the germline V gene. V was pared by 3 bases and J by 6 bases, with 9 bases of the junction left unmatched. The length of the CDR3 is 15 residues. The CDR3: CAISEGGQGVGEQYF. The CDR3, as DNA: TGTGCCATCAGTGAAGGGGGACAGGGAGTGGGCGAGCAGTACTTC.

J is TRBJ2-2 and V is TRBV3-1 (or the pseudogene TRBV3-2), with D possibly matching TRBD2 (5 bases). Trimming cost V 4 bases and J 9 bases, with 9 bases left between them. Germline assignment: CDR1 LGHDT and CDR2 YNNKEL (reference sequence). CDR3 length equals 12 residues. The CDR3 region is CASSRRTWELFF. The CDR3, as DNA: TGTGCCAGCAGCCGTCGGACTTGGGAGCTGTTTTTT.

The V gene is TRBV6-6, the J gene TRBJ1-2; tentative D call: TRBD1 (6 bases). From germline, CDR1 is MNHNY and CDR2 SVGAGI (reference sequence). V dropped 5 bases and J dropped 5 bases, with 15 bases sitting between them. The CDR3 runs to 14 residues. The CDR3 region is CASSTQGLEYGYTF. In DNA, the CDR3 is TGTGCCAGCAGTACTCAGGGGCTTGAATATGGCTACACCTTC.

The CDR3 nucleotides read TGCGCCAGCAGCTTGAATAGGGGGCAGGACTATGGCTACACCTTC. Protein product: CASSLNRGQDYGYTF. The chain is built from TRBV5-1 and TRBJ1-2; 7 positions agree with TRBD1. The V and J ends lost 1 base and 3 bases, in that order; junction bases with no gene match: 6. The CDR3 runs to 15 residues. CDR1 is SGHRS and CDR2 is YFSETQ in the germline V gene.

This clone was picked up a small number of times. This chain uses TRBV11-3 with TRBJ1-2, with D unresolved. Germline assignment: CDR1 SGHNT and CDR2 YENEEA. This CDR3 contains 16 residues. V dropped 0 bases and J dropped 6 bases, with 17 bases sitting between them. CDR3 amino acids: CASSLEYLISSNGYTF. The CDR3 region has the DNA TGTGCCAGCAGCTTAGAGTATCTCATCAGTTCCAATGGCTACACCTTC.

The DNA of the CDR3 is TGCGCCAGCAGCCTAACTCTAGCGGGGGCTAGCACAGATACGCAGTATTTT. Protein product: CASSLTLAGASTDTQYF. The rearrangement links TRBV5-1 to TRBJ2-3; TRBD2 matches 10 bases. The CDR3 contains 17 residues. After removal of 4 bases from V and 0 bases from J, the junction contained 8 bases not matched to a gene. Per germline, CDR1 SGHRS and CDR2 YFSETQ.

This sequence joins TRBV7-9 and TRBJ1-3, with 8 bases that match TRBD1. There are 13 residues in the CDR3. The germline CDR1 and CDR2 sequences are SEHNR and FQNEAQ (reference sequence). With 4 bases clipped from V and 8 bases from J, the junction kept 4 bases outside the gene matches. This CDR3 reads CASSSGQVDTIYF. DNA of the CDR3: TGTGCCAGCAGCTCGGGACAGGTAGACACCATATATTTT. The whole variable domain, remainder taken from reference TRBV7-9 and TRBJ1-3, is DTGVSQNPRHKITKRGQNVTFRCDPISEHNRLYWYRQTLGQGPEFLTYFQNEAQLEKSRLLSDRFSAERPKGSFSTLEIQRTEQGDSAMYLCASSSGQVDTIYFGEGSWLTVV.

J is TRBJ1-2 and V is TRBV6-5; 7 positions match TRBD1. Germline-derived CDR1 and CDR2 are MNHEY and SVGAGI. J was trimmed by 8 bases and V by 0 bases; bases with no gene match: 9. This CDR3 has 15 amino acids. The CDR3 reads CASSYSGDSSFGYTF. The DNA for the CDR3 is TGTGCCAGCAGTTACTCTGGGGACAGTTCTTTCGGCTACACCTTC.

V and J are TRBV3-1 (or the pseudogene TRBV3-2) and TRBJ2-1; 10 bases are shared with TRBD2. The junction had 6 bases not matched to a gene; V was cut back by 0 bases and J by 4 bases. From germline, CDR1 is LGHDT and CDR2 YNNKEL (reference sequence). This CDR3 spans 17 amino acids. The CDR3 sequence is CASSQDSSGGFYNEQFF. CDR3 in DNA: TGTGCCAGCAGCCAAGATAGTAGCGGGGGGTTTTACAATGAGCAGTTCTTC.

This chain connects TRBV6-5 to TRBJ1-5, with TRBD1 identical over 7 bases. The CDR3 spans 16 residues. Germline V gene data show CDR1 as MNHEY and CDR2 as SVGAGI. V gave up 4 bases and J gave up 4 bases; unmatched junction bases: 10. CDR3 loop: CASSSLGDSKNQPQHF. CDR3 sequence (DNA): TGTGCCAGCAGTTCGTTGGGGGACAGTAAAAATCAGCCCCAGCATTTT.

CDR3 nucleotides: TGTGCCTGGAGTCCAGGGGTCGGTTCGAATGGCTACACCTTC. Its translation: CAWSPGVGSNGYTF. The V call is TRBV30, the J call TRBJ1-2, with D perhaps TRBD1 (6 bases). V was pared by 2 bases and J by 6 bases, with 16 bases between. Germline CDR1 reads GTSNPN; CDR2 reads SVGIG (reference sequence). This CDR3 spans 14 amino acids.

This clone has a single count. The V gene is TRBV23-1, the J gene TRBJ1-5; no reliable D call. TRBV23-1 is reported as an ORF; its role is uncertain. V was cut by 0 bases and J by 8 bases, with 11 bases left in between. CDR3 length equals 14 residues. In DNA, the CDR3 is TGCGCCAGCAGTCAATCTGTTGGGAGGGAGCCCCAGCATTTT. Its translation is CASSQSVGREPQHF.

The chain combines TRBV6-5 with TRBJ1-2, with D unclear. The CDR3 consists of 12 residues. The germline V and J ends were trimmed by 2 bases and 8 bases, with 9 bases remaining between them. CDR1 MNHEY and CDR2 SVGAGI come from the germline V gene. CDR3 protein: CASSYGGNGYTF. The CDR3 nucleotides read TGTGCCAGCAGTTACGGCGGGAACGGCTACACCTTC.

V gene TRBV11-3 combines with J gene TRBJ2-2; D may be TRBD2 (5 bases). Trimming took off 4 bases at V and 0 bases at J, with 6 bases between the two ends. Per germline, CDR1 SGHNT and CDR2 YENEEA. The CDR3 has 14 amino acids. Written as DNA, the CDR3 is TGTGCCAGCAGCTCCGGGGCGAACACCGGGGAGCTGTTTTTT. Translated: CASSSGANTGELFF.

V gene TRBV29-1 combines with J gene TRBJ2-5; D unresolved. The CDR3 spans 12 residues. The V gene's germline CDR1 is SQVTM and CDR2 ANQGSEA. V lost 2 bases and J lost 5, with 9 bases in between. The CDR3 here is CSVEFTRETQYF. The CDR3 nucleotides are TGCAGCGTTGAATTCACGCGCGAGACCCAGTACTTC.

The rearrangement uses TRBV18 and TRBJ1-1, with TRBD1 as a possible D gene (6 bases). Germline-derived CDR1 and CDR2 are KGHSH and LQKENI. The CDR3 covers 17 residues. Between the trimmed V and J ends, which lost 4 bases and 7 bases, there was a span of 25 bases. CDR3 loop: CASSLSAPGALTGEAFF. The DNA of the CDR3 is TGTGCCAGCTCACTCTCGGCTCCAGGGGCCCTCACAGGTGAAGCTTTCTTT.